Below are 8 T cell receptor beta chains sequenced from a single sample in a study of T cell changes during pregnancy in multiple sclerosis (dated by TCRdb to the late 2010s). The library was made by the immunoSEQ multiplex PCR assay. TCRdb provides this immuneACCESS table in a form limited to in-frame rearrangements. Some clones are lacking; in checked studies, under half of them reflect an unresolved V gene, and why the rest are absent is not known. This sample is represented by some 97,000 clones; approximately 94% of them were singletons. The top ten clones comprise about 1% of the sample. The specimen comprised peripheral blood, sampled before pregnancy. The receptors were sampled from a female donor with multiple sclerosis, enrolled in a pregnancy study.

CDR3 in DNA: TGCGCCAGCAGCCACGGGACAGGTGGAAGACAAGAGACCCAGTACTTC. Amino acids: CASSHGTGGRQETQYF. The chain carries TRBV4-1 and TRBJ2-5; 8 bases match TRBD1. V shed 3 bases and J 2 bases; nucleotides not matched to a gene: 8. The germline V gene encodes CDR1 MGHRA and CDR2 YSYEKL. CDR3 length equals 16 residues.

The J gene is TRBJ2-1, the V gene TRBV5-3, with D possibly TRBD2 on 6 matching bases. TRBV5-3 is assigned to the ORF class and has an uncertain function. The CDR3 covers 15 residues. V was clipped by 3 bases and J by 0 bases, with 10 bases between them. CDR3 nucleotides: TGTGCCAGAAGCTGGGGGGAGAGCTCCTACAATGAGCAGTTCTTC. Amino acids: CARSWGESSYNEQFF.

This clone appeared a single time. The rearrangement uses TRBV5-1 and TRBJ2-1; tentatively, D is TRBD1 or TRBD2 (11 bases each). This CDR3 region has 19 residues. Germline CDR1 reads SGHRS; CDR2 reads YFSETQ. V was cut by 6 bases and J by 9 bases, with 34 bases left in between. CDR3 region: CASTSRDRGWLAGGGEQFF. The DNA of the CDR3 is TGCGCCAGCACATCTCGGGACAGGGGGTGGCTAGCGGGAGGCGGTGAGCAGTTCTTC.

For the CDR3, the DNA is TGTGCCAGCAGCCAAGTCTTCGGGGCCGGGGAGCTGTTTTTT. Protein product: CASSQVFGAGELFF. The V gene is TRBV4-2, the J gene TRBJ2-2, with a possible D match to TRBD2 (5 bases). The germline gives CDR1 LGHNA, CDR2 YNFKEQ. CDR3 size: 14 residues. Trimming shortened V by 1 base and J by 6 bases, and 9 bases separated the two germline ends.

The CDR3 protein is CASSSGLAGITGELFF. The CDR3 DNA reads TGTGCCAGCAGTTCAGGACTAGCGGGAATCACCGGGGAGCTGTTTTTT. J is TRBJ2-2 and V is TRBV27, with 12 bases lining up with TRBD2. V was clipped by 4 bases and J by 4 bases; unmatched bases: 4. The CDR3 spans 16 residues. CDR1 and CDR2 from the germline V gene are MNHEY and SMNVEV (reference sequence).

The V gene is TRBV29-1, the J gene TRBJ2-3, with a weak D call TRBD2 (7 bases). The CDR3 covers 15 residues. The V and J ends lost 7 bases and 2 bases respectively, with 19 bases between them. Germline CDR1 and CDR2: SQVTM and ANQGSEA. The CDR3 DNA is TGCAGCGCCGGCGGTGGGGGGGCCCCCACAGATACGCAGTATTTT. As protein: CSAGGGGAPTDTQYF.

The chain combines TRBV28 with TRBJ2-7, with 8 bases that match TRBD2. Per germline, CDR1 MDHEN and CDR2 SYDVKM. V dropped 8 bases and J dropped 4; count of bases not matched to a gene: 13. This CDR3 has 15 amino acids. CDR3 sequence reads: CASGGSWREAYEQYF. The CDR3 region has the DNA TGTGCCAGCGGGGGGTCTTGGCGGGAGGCATACGAGCAGTACTTC. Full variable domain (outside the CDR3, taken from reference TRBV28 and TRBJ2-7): DVKVTQSSRYLVKRTGEKVFLECVQDMDHENMFWYRQDPGLGLRLIYFSYDVKMKEKGDIPEGYSVSREKKERFSLILESASTNQTSMYLCASGGSWREAYEQYFGPGTRLTVT.

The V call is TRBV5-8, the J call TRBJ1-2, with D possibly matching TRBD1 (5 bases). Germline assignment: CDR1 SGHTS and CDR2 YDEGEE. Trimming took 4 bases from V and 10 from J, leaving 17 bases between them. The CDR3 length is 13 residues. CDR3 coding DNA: TGTGCCAGCAGCGCTACCCAGGGTTTCGACTACACCTTC. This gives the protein CASSATQGFDYTF.